The table lists the clone carrying this T cell receptor beta chain with many counts. The antigen is undetermined. TCRdb itself ran the reads through MiXCR, one entry per CDR3 protein. The table has more than 650,000 distinct CDR3 sequences, 35% to 45% seen once; the top ten hold 2.5% to 3.5%. The entry originates in a study of T cell repertoires in cytomegalovirus infection. Study background: TCR beta signatures that were public indicated CMV infection and matching HLA type.

Points from the study as a whole: The ex vivo response was dominated by HLA-C-restricted CMV-specific TCR beta clonotypes.

Germline V gene data show CDR1 as SGHVS and CDR2 as FNYEAQ. The CDR3 totals 15 residues. V dropped 2 bases and J dropped 1 base, with 8 bases sitting between them. Material: PBMCs. The chain joins TRBV7-6 to TRBJ2-2; D remains unclear. This sequence originates from a human donor in good health (CMV status not recorded). Some clones in this sample may be carry-over from other donors' samples. The CDR3 sequence is CASSLPPLNTGELFF. The CDR3 bases are TGTGCCAGCAGCTTACCTCCCTTGAACACCGGGGAGCTGTTTTTT.